This T cell receptor (beta chain) is drawn from a study of blood T cell repertoires in COVID-19. There are 15 residues in the CDR3. CDR1 is MNHEY and CDR2 is SVGAGI in the germline V gene. Deletions cut 6 bases from V and 0 bases from J, with 11 bases between. This table comes from immunoSEQ multiplex PCR, and its TCRdb copy is limited to in-frame clones, with some not included. The data hold roughly 100,000 clones, with more than 75% observed a single time. The V call is TRBV6-5, the J call TRBJ1-4; D may be TRBD1 (5 bases). The receptor's source is a human donor in a cohort sampled during active COVID-19. The sequenced sample consisted of peripheral blood. Here the CDR3 DNA reads TGTGCCAGCAGACAGGTGAACCCAACTAATGAAAAACTGTTTTTT. It is translated as CASRQVNPTNEKLFF.